This TCR beta chain was found in a study of response to subunit inactivated influenza vaccine. Regarding the study as a whole: Authors suggested each seasonal influenza vaccination recruits few new T cells.

Concerning this clonotype itself: Its matching antigen is unknown.

TCRdb used MiXCR to reprocess the RT-PCR reads, holding one entry per CDR3 protein. The sample holds about 650,000 distinct CDR3 sequences, about 15% seen once. V lost 4 bases and J lost 11, with 11 bases in between. The CDR3 contains 11 residues. This receptor was taken from a man aged 45-65 years who received an inactivated influenza vaccine. The J gene is TRBJ1-1, the V gene TRBV12-3 or TRBV12-4; maybe TRBD1 (5 bases). Sequenced here: PBMCs from blood, sampled approximately 12 days after vaccination. The CDR3 reads CASSSGSSAFF. The CDR3 DNA reads TGTGCCAGCAGTTCAGGGTCGTCGGCTTTCTTT.